The rows below give T cell receptor beta chains drawn from one sample of a study of blood T cell repertoires in COVID-19. The repertoire was sequenced with immunoSEQ multiplex PCR; TCRdb's copy has only in-frame clones and lacks some. Of fewer than 80,000 clones in the sample, about 90% are singletons; the top ten hold 20% to 25%. The sequencing input was peripheral blood. These receptors came from a woman aged 50 to 60 with active or convalescent COVID-19. The conserved cysteine and the conserved F or W are not part of the CDR3 here.

TRBV4-1	14	TRBJ2-1	ASSQAGTSGRAGQF
TRBV11-2	10	TRBJ2-7	ASSTGGYEQY
TRBV19	17	TRBJ2-1	DYASGAATVLSSYNEQF
TRBV7-9	11	TRBJ1-1	ASSLNAVSEAF
TRBV7-6	16	TRBJ2-3	ASSLLYQTSVVTDTQY
TRBV27	14	TRBJ2-2	ASSFELAGGGGELF
TRBV28	12	TRBJ1-1	ASSITTGETEAF
TRBV5-8	9	TRBJ2-2	ARRSAGELF
TRBV5-1	12	TRBJ1-2	ASSLGTESYGYT
TRBV7-3	11	TRBJ2-5	ASSSSHQETQY
TRBV6-2/TRBV6-3	13	TRBJ2-7	ASSYWGRVSDEQY
TRBV5-1	13	TRBJ1-4	ASSLGEGGHEKLF
TRBV24-1	11	TRBJ2-5	ATSETGGGTQY
TRBV7-7	16	TRBJ2-3	ASSLTLAGGPFGDTQY
TRBV6-5	10	TRBJ2-7	ASTTGGYEQY
TRBV3-1/TRBV3-2	12	TRBJ2-2	ASSPGTSIGELF
TRBV11-2	11	TRBJ2-2	ACRQGFTGELF
TRBV5-8	13	TRBJ2-1	ASSLWVAGVGEQF
TRBV9	11	TRBJ2-2	ASGFGGAGELF
TRBV18	11	TRBJ1-1	ASSPRLNTEAF
TRBV6-5	13	TRBJ2-1	ASSNEQGSYNEQF
TRBV6-5	12	TRBJ1-1	ASSSSALTDEAF
TRBV4-2	13	TRBJ1-1	ASSHTGRVNTEAF
TRBV3-1/TRBV3-2	13	TRBJ2-3	ASSRGTSGRDTQY
TRBV12-3/TRBV12-4	11	TRBJ2-1	ASSYRAGDEQF
TRBV4-1	13	TRBJ1-4	ASSQVPLGNEKLF
TRBV14	13	TRBJ1-4	ASSRTGTGDEKLF
TRBV29-1	12	TRBJ2-3	AVGGASGQDTQY
TRBV11-2	12	TRBJ2-1	ASSLVPSGDEQF
TRBV3-1/TRBV3-2	11	TRBJ2-7	ASSQDGTGGQY
TRBV5-4	13	TRBJ1-2	ASSWRTGDNYGYT
TRBV5-4	14	TRBJ2-5	ASSLWGGQGDETQY
TRBV3-1/TRBV3-2	10	TRBJ2-7	ASSQDLYEQY
TRBV3-1/TRBV3-2	13	TRBJ1-1	ASSPSSLTAAEAF
TRBV11-2	15	TRBJ2-7	ASNRGGDREVPYEQY
TRBV9	14	TRBJ2-7	ASSVAFEGTAYEQY
TRBV6-5	12	TRBJ2-3	ASSLAGKTDTQY
TRBV5-1	10	TRBJ2-7	ASSLDRVEQY
TRBV28	12	TRBJ2-2	ASSSPGGTGELF
TRBV24-1	11	TRBJ1-1	ATRLTEGSEAF
TRBV29-1	12	TRBJ2-3	SVVQGHLTDTQY
TRBV3-1/TRBV3-2	14	TRBJ1-1	ASSQTKGGRNTEAF
TRBV19	14	TRBJ2-7	ASSMDTSGGTYEQY
TRBV2	11	TRBJ2-5	ASVAGIQETQY
TRBV4-1	17	TRBJ2-2	ASSQEGPPAGWGAGELF
TRBV9	11	TRBJ2-2	ASSVGITGELF
TRBV29-1	12	TRBJ2-7	SGLTGPLLDEQY
TRBV2	15	TRBJ1-1	ASSVSGGPSLNTEAF
TRBV7-8	14	TRBJ2-3	ASILGGGGFTDTQY
TRBV12-5	15	TRBJ2-7	AQNLGASGSGGNEQY
TRBV10-2	13	TRBJ1-1	ASSERGAMNTEAF
TRBV25-1	13	TRBJ1-1	ASSEAGGAPTEAF
TRBV3-1/TRBV3-2	14	TRBJ1-1	ASSQDVSESNTEAF